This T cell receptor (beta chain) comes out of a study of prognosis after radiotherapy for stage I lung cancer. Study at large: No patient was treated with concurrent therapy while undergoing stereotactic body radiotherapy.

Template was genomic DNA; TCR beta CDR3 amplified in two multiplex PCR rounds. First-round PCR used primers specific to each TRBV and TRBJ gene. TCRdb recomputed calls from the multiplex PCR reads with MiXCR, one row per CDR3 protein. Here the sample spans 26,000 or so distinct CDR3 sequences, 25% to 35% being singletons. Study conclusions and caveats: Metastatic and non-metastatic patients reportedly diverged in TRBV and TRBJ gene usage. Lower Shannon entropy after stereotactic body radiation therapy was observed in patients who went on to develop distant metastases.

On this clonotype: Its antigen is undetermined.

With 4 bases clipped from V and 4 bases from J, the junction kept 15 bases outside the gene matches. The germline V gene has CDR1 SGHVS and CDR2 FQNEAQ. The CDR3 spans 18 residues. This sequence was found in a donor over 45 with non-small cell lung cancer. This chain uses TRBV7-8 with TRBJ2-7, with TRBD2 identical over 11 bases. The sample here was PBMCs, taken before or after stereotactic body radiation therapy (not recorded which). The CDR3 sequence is CASSSIWGSGRAGYEQYF. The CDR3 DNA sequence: TGTGCCAGCAGCTCCATTTGGGGTAGCGGGAGGGCGGGATACGAGCAGTACTTC.